The present T cell receptor beta chain was sequenced within a study of metastatic and nonmetastatic thyroid tumors. Study in general: Repertoires from malignant and benign thyroid patients were compared across blood and tumor or nodule tissue.

Patients had received no treatment of any kind before thyroid surgery. The table lists this clone with many counts. Its specificity is unknown. Study results and caveats: Patients with malignant thyroid tumors reportedly had significantly higher TCR beta diversity than those with benign nodules, in blood and tumor.

TCRdb reanalyzed the PCR reads with MiXCR. The data show roughly 55,000 clones, 15% to 20% seen once. The receptor comes from a male donor with papillary thyroid cancer or a benign thyroid nodule (not recorded which). Some clones in this sample may be carry-over from other donors' samples. The sample was blood.

CDR3 loop: CASSPRTDTQYF. DNA of the CDR3: TGTGCCAGCAGTCCTCGTACAGATACGCAGTATTTT. The chain recombines TRBV27 with TRBJ2-3; D gene unclear. V lost 5 bases, J lost 3 bases, and 6 bases lay in between. CDR1 and CDR2 from the germline V gene are MNHEY and SMNVEV (reference sequence). The CDR3 consists of 12 residues.